This TCR beta chain was captured in a study of high-grade serous ovarian cancer treatment subgroups (dated by TCRdb to 2020 to 2023). About the study as a whole: Sequencing yielded a mean of 14,192 reads and around 7,500 unique TCR beta rearrangements per sample. The study profiled TCR beta repertoires in high-grade serous ovarian cancer patients grouped by complete gross resection or neoadjuvant chemotherapy response under a laparoscopic triage algorithm. A cohort of 30 patients was included: some ten with no residual disease after primary surgery (R0), some ten who were excellent NACT responders, and some ten who were poor NACT responders. One primary tumor sample and two metastatic tumor samples were collected from each patient, for a total of around 100 samples.

The roughly 99 tumor samples underwent high-throughput TCR profiling with ImmunoSEQ. Per the source publication's procedure: Repertoire diversity metrics included richness (unique productive sequences), clonality, evenness and relatedness; Bhattacharyya coefficient assessed similarity between samples. A sensitivity analysis excluded TCRs with fewer than two reads and gave consistent conclusions. The source is immuneACCESS, and TCRdb retained only in-frame sequences with V and J called. Part of the clones is not carried over; for the studies checked, unresolved V genes explain less than half of this, and the remainder is unexplained. V, J and clone size reflect that table, while D and trimming were determined from the DNA. For this sample there are some 2,300 clones; about 68% appear just once. The ten largest make up roughly 9.6% of the sample. Only one count was recorded for this clone. The specificity of this receptor is unknown. No clone much larger than this one lies a single base away; base qualities are absent.

CDR1 and CDR2, looked up from the germline V gene (reference sequence), are MNHEY and SMNVEV. Ends trimmed: V by 3 bases, J by 10 bases; bases unmatched to a gene: 3. From the cysteine up to the phenylalanine, the CDR3 has a length of 14 residues. Only CDR3 DNA remains: 42 bases, in frame from the first base. Broad study findings and their caveats: Bulk tumor TCR sequencing lacked spatial information, limiting insight into HGSC tumor complexity and diversity. TCR clonal relatedness correlated positively with neoantigen level and, by trend, with copy number variation and mutation load from whole-genome sequencing. Tumors from the same patient had repertoire similarity ranging from roughly 0.1 to 0.8, while tumors from different patients showed almost no similarity. TCR repertoire analyses were focused on CDR3, and CDR1 and CDR2 were not analyzed.

Collection of tumor samples took place before definitive surgery or chemotherapy. The MD Anderson Biospecimen Extraction Resource handled genomic DNA extraction, while the MD Anderson Cancer Genomics Laboratory carried out the TCR sequencing. The sequenced sample consisted of tumor tissue. The chain joins TRBV27 to TRBJ1-6; TRBD1 matches 10 bases in the middle. The sequence came from a human donor with high-grade serous ovarian cancer. This receptor has the CDR3 CASSLGQGWSPLHF. The DNA sequence is TGTGCCAGCAGTTTGGGACAGGGGTGGTCACCCCTCCACTTT.